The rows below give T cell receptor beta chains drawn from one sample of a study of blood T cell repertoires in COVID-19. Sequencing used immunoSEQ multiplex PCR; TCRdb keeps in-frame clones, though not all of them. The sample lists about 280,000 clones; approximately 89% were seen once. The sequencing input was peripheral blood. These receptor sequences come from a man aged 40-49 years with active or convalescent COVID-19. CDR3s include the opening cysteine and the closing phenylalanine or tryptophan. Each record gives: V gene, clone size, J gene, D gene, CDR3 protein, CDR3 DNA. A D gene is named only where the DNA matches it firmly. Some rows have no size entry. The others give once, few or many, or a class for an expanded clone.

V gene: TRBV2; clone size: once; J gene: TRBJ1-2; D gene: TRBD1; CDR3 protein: CASSFQTGVYGYTF; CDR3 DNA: TGTGCCAGCAGTTTTCAGACAGGGGTCTATGGCTACACCTTC
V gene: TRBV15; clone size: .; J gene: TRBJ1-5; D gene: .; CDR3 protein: CATSSETSPENQPQHF; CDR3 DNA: TGTGCCACCAGCAGCGAAACATCCCCGGAGAATCAGCCCCAGCATTTT
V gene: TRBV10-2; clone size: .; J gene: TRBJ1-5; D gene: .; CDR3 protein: CASRDRAGGSQPQHF; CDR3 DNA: TGCGCCAGCAGGGACCGGGCCGGGGGTAGTCAGCCCCAGCATTTT
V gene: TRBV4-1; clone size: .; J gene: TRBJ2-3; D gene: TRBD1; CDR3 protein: CASSQDRGYTDTQYF; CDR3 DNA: TGCGCCAGCAGCCAGGACAGGGGGTACACAGATACGCAGTATTTT
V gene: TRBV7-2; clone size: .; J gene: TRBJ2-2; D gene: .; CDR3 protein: CASSLRQGTTGELFF; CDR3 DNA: TGTGCCAGCAGCTTAAGGCAGGGAACCACCGGGGAGCTGTTTTTT
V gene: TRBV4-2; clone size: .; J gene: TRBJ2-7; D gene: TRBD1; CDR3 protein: CASSQEAGGLDEQYF; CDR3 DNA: TGTGCCAGCAGCCAAGAGGCAGGGGGCCTGGACGAGCAGTACTTC
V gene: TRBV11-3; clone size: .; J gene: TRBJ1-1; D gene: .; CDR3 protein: CASSLDPRPNTEAFF; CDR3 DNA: TGTGCCAGCAGCTTAGACCCCAGGCCGAACACTGAAGCTTTCTTT
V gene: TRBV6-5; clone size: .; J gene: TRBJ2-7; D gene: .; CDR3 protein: CASSRDSFWQYF; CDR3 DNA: TGTGCCAGCAGCCGGGACTCATTTTGGCAGTACTTC
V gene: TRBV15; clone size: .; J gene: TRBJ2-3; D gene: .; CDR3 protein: CATSRAVRAGDTQYF; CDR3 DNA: TGTGCCACCAGCAGAGCAGTACGGGCAGGGGATACGCAGTATTTT
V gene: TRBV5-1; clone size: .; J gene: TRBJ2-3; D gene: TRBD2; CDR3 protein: CASSKMGTSGTDTQYF; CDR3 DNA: TGCGCCAGCAGCAAAATGGGGACTAGCGGGACAGATACGCAGTATTTT
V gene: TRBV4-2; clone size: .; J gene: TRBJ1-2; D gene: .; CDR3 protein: CASSHNLQQGMERGYTF; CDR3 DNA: TGTGCCAGCAGCCACAATTTACAGCAGGGGATGGAACGCGGCTACACCTTC
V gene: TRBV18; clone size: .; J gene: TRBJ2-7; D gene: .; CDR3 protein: CASSPPRTAAYEQYF; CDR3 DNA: TGTGCCAGCTCACCACCGCGGACAGCGGCCTACGAGCAGTACTTC
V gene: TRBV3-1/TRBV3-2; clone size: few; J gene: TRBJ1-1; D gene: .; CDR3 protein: CASSQVGGEAFF; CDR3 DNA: TGTGCCAGCAGCCAAGTTGGAGGGGAGGCTTTCTTT
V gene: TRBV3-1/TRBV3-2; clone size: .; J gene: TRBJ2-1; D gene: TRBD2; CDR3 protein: CASRGLAGGVEQFF; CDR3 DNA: TGTGCCAGCAGGGGACTAGCGGGAGGTGTTGAGCAGTTCTTC
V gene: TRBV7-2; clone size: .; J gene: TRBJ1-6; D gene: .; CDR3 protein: CASSLQNSPLHF; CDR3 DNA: TGTGCCAGCAGCTTACAGAATTCACCCCTCCACTTT
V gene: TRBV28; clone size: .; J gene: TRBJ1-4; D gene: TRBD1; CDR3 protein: CASSPPTGNEKLFF; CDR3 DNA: TGTGCCAGCAGCCCTCCGACAGGGAATGAAAAACTGTTTTTT
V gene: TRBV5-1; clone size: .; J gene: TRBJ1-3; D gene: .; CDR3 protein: CASSLGASFSGNTIYF; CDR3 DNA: TGCGCCAGCAGCTTGGGGGCATCCTTCTCTGGAAACACCATATATTTT
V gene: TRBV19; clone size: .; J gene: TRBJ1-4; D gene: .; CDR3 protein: CASSIPSGPDNEKLFF; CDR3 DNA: TGTGCCAGTAGTATACCCTCAGGCCCCGATAATGAAAAACTGTTTTTT
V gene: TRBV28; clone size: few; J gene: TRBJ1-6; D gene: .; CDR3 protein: CASSVIQVRSSPLHF; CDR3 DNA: TGTGCCAGCAGTGTAATACAGGTCCGGAGTTCACCCCTCCACTTT
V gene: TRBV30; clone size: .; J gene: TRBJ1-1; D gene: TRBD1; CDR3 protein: CAWSVVAGGAFF; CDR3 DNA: TGTGCCTGGAGTGTAGTTGCAGGGGGGGCTTTCTTT
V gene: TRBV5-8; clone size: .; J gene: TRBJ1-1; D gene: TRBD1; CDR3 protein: CASRRDRGNTEAFF; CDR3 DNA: TGTGCCAGCAGAAGGGACAGGGGTAACACTGAAGCTTTCTTT
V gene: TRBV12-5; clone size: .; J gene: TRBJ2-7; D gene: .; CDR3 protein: CASGSSQGQQYF; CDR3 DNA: TGTGCTAGTGGTTCCAGTCAGGGTCAGCAGTACTTC
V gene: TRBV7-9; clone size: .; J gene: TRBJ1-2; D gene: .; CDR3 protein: CAGVGGDGYGYTF; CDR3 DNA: TGTGCCGGGGTCGGGGGAGACGGCTATGGCTACACCTTC
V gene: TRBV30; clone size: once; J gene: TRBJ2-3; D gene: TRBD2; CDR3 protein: CAWNRGGGAVDTQYF; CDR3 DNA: TGTGCCTGGAACCGGGGCGGGGGAGCCGTTGATACGCAGTATTTT
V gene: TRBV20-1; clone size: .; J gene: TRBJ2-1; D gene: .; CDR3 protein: CSASPLSGQLSSYNEQFF; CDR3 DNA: TGCAGTGCTAGTCCCCTCTCTGGACAGTTGAGCTCCTACAATGAGCAGTTCTTC
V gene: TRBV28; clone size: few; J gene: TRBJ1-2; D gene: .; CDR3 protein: CASGANYGYTF; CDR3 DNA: TGTGCCAGCGGAGCTAACTATGGCTACACCTTC
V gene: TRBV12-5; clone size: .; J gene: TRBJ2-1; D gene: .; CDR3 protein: CASGFPGQINNEQFF; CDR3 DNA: TGTGCTAGTGGTTTCCCGGGACAAATTAACAATGAGCAGTTCTTC
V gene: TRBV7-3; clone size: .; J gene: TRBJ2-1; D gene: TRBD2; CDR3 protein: CASSSPTSGDEQFF; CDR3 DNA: TGTGCCAGCAGCTCACCGACTAGCGGTGATGAGCAGTTCTTC
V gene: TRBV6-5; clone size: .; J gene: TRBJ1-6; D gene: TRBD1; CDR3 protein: CASSLGQGGDSPLHF; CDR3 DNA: TGTGCCAGCAGTCTGGGACAGGGCGGGGATTCACCCCTCCACTTT
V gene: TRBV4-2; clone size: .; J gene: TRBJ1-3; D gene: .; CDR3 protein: CASSQDGGQGGNTIYF; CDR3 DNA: TGTGCCAGCAGCCAAGATGGGGGCCAGGGTGGAAACACCATATATTTT
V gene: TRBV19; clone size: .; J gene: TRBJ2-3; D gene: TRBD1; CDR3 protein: CASSTFGGQGEGTQYF; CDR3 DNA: TGTGCCAGTAGTACTTTTGGGGGTCAGGGGGAAGGTACGCAGTATTTT
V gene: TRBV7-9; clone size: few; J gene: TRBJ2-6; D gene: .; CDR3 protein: CASSLGGSGANVLTF; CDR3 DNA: TGTGCCAGCAGCTTAGGCGGCTCTGGGGCCAACGTCCTGACTTTC
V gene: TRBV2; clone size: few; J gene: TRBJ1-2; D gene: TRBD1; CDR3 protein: CASSESVRGYGYTF; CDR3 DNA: TGTGCCAGCAGTGAATCGGTCAGGGGGTATGGCTACACCTTC
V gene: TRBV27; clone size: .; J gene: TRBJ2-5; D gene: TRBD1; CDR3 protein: CASSVSGTGGWETQYF; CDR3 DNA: TGTGCCAGCAGTGTCTCCGGGACAGGGGGCTGGGAGACCCAGTACTTC
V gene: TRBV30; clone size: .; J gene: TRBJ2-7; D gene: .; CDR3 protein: CAWSALQGLEQYF; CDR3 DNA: TGTGCCTGGAGTGCTTTGCAGGGGTTGGAGCAGTACTTC
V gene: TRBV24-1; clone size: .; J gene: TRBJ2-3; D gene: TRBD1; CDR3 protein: CATSDPQQGTDTQYF; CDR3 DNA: TGTGCCACCAGTGATCCACAACAGGGGACAGATACGCAGTATTTT
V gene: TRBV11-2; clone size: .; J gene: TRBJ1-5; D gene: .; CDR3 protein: CASSLDLGGHQPQHF; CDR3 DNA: TGTGCCAGCAGCTTAGATCTGGGGGGTCACCAGCCCCAGCATTTT
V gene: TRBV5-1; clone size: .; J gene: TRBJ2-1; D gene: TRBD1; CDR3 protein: CASTLGQGSHNEQFF; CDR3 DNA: TGCGCCAGCACACTGGGACAGGGGTCCCACAATGAGCAGTTCTTC
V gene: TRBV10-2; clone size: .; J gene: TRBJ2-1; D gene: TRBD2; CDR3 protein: CASSVGLAPYNEQFF; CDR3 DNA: TGCGCCAGCAGTGTGGGACTAGCGCCGTACAATGAGCAGTTCTTC
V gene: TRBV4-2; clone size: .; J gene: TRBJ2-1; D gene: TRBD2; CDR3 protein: CASSQDRGAGTSGRLNEQFF; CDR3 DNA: TGTGCCAGCAGCCAAGATAGGGGGGCCGGGACTAGCGGGAGACTCAATGAGCAGTTCTTC
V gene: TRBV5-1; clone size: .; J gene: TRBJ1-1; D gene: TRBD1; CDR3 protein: CASSLAGTDEAFF; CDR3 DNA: TGCGCCAGCAGCTTGGCCGGGACAGACGAAGCTTTCTTT
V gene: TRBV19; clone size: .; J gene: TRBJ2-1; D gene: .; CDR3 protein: CASSPRDSISYNEQFF; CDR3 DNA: TGTGCCAGTAGTCCCCGTGACTCTATCTCCTACAATGAGCAGTTCTTC
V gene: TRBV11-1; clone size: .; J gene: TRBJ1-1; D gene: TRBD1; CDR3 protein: CASSIGTASEAFF; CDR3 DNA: TGTGCCAGCAGCATAGGGACAGCTAGTGAAGCTTTCTTT
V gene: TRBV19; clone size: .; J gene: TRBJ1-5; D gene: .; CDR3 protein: CATAGQGGNQPQHF; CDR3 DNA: TGTGCCACTGCGGGGCAGGGAGGTAATCAGCCCCAGCATTTT
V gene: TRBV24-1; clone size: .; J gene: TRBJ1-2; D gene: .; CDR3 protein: CATSDTGSHGYTF; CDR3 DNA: TGTGCCACCAGTGACACAGGGTCGCATGGCTACACCTTC
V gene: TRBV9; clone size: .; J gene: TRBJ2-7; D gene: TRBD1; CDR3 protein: CASSATRQGSGEQYF; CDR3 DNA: TGTGCCAGCAGCGCCACCCGACAGGGGTCCGGAGAGCAGTACTTC
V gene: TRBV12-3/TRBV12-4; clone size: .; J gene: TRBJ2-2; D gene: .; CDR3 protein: CASSLIGELFF; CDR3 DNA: TGTGCCAGCAGTTTAATAGGGGAGCTGTTTTTT
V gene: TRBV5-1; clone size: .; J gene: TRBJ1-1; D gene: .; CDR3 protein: CASSLDVQEDEAFF; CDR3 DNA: TGCGCCAGCAGCTTGGATGTCCAGGAGGATGAAGCTTTCTTT
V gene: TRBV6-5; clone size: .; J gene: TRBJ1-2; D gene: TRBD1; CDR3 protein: CASKRGQGSDYGYTF; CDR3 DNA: TGTGCCAGCAAAAGGGGACAGGGGTCGGACTATGGCTACACCTTC
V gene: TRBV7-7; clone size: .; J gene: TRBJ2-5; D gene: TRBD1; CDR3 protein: CASSLGTAPEETQYF; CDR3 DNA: TGTGCCAGCAGCTTGGGGACAGCTCCTGAGGAGACCCAGTACTTC
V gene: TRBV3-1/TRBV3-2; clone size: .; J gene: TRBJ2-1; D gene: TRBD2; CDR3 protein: CASSQVTSGGAGNEQFF; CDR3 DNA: TGTGCCAGCAGCCAAGTAACTAGCGGGGGGGCTGGGAATGAGCAGTTCTTC
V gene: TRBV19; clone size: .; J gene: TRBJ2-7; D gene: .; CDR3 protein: CASRQNYEQYF; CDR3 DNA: TGTGCCAGTCGCCAGAACTACGAGCAGTACTTC
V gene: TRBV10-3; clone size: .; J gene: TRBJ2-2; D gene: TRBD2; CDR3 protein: CAISRGANTGELFF; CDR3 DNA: TGTGCCATCAGTCGGGGGGCGAACACCGGGGAGCTGTTTTTT
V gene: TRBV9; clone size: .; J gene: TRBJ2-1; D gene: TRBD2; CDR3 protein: CASSVGAGGQSEQFF; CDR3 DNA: TGTGCCAGCAGCGTAGGAGCGGGGGGGCAGAGTGAGCAGTTCTTC